The subject of this entry is one T cell receptor (beta chain). From germline, CDR1 is SGHNT and CDR2 YYREEE (reference sequence). Trimming shortened V by 1 base and J by 4 bases, and 10 bases separated the two germline ends. The length of the CDR3 is 14 residues. This sample was included in a study of blood T cell repertoires in COVID-19. Study information: Samples of COVID-19 (acute and convalescent) were obtained from the United States, Italy and Spain. T cells, B-cell-depleted T cells, or PBMCs supplied cDNA or gDNA.

In the original workflow: Amplification of reference gene primers was used by the study to estimate nucleated cell counts. The data were produced by immunoSEQ multiplex PCR, yet TCRdb's version contains in-frame clones alone and is incomplete. For V, J and clone size, that table is used; D and trimming come from the DNA. This table holds more than 100,000 clones, roughly 79% found once. What was sequenced was peripheral blood. This chain connects TRBV5-4 to TRBJ2-3; D possibly corresponds to TRBD1 (5 bases). This clonotype was sampled from a woman in her sixties or seventies with active or convalescent COVID-19. Here the CDR3 DNA reads TGTGCCAGCAGCTTGCGTCAGGGCGCAGATACGCAGTATTTT. This gives the protein CASSLRQGADTQYF.